The 8 T cell receptor beta chains given below trace back to one sample, sequenced in a study of identical twins (dated by TCRdb to 2016 to 2018). The library was generated by 5' RACE. The sample was run on an Illumina HiSeq 2000. The public reads were reprocessed in TCRdb via fastp at Q25 and MiXCR, keeping in-frame beta chains. When rows share a CDR3 protein, they turn into one entry using the most common DNA and genes. The sample table records about 700,000 distinct CDR3 sequences; 8.5% to 9% of these occur just once. The ten top clones hold 0.85% to 1% of the sample. These same data were also listed under a study on yellow fever vaccine responses in identical twins.

Specimen: PBMCs. The receptors here all came from a woman under 30 in good health.

A few counts support this clonotype. The germline gene is not matched at one end of the junction; a read error may be the cause. The chain couples TRBV2 to TRBJ2-2; 7 bases agree with TRBD2. Germline values: CDR1 SNHLY, CDR2 FYNNEI. This CDR3 region has 15 residues. The CDR3 protein is CASSEAGLVTGELFF. CDR3 coding DNA: TGTGCCAGCAGCGAAGCGGGGCTGGTCACCGGGGAGCTGTTTTTT.

This clonotype was counted only a few times. The chain employs TRBV5-6 and TRBJ2-7; D remains unclear. The CDR3 is made up of 16 amino acids. Germline CDR1 and CDR2: SGHDT and YYEEEE. The ends were cut back, 2 bases at V and 0 bases at J, with 15 bases in the middle. The CDR3 DNA follows: TGTGCCAGCAGCTTTCGGATGTTAGCCTTCTCCTACGAGCAGTACTTC. This translates into CASSFRMLAFSYEQYF.

The chain has TRBV6-4 and TRBJ2-2, with D unclear. Germline V gene sequence: CDR1 MRHNA, CDR2 SNTAGT. The CDR3 spans 15 residues. Trimming removed 0 bases from V and 4 bases from J, with 9 bases in between. CDR3 sequence (DNA): TGTGCCAGCAGTGACTCAAGGCTTACCACCGGGGAGCTGTTTTTT. As protein: CASSDSRLTTGELFF.

This clonotype has more than one count but fewer than ten. This chain uses TRBV20-1 with TRBJ2-1; D is uncertain. Germline V CDR1 and CDR2: DFQATT, SNEGSKA (reference sequence). The CDR3 is made up of 12 amino acids. The V end lost 0 bases, the J end lost 6 bases, and 6 bases lay between the germline ends. The CDR3 nucleotides are TGCAGTGCTAGAGACCTACCCAATGAGCAGTTCTTC. Protein sequence: CSARDLPNEQFF.

This clonotype appeared a few times. The chain joins TRBV20-1 to TRBJ2-1; the D gene is possibly TRBD2 (6 bases). V gave up 3 bases and J gave up 9 bases, with 15 bases separating them. This CDR3 spans 13 amino acids. Germline CDR1 is DFQATT and CDR2 is SNEGSKA (reference sequence). CDR3 bases: TGCAGTGCTAGCTGGGGGGTGGGAGGTGAGCAGTTCTTC. Protein: CSASWGVGGEQFF.

There are a few counts of this clonotype. The chain combines TRBV20-1 with TRBJ2-7; 12 bases fit TRBD2. This CDR3 is built from 15 residues. With 5 bases clipped from V and 3 bases from J, the junction kept 8 bases outside the gene matches. In germline, CDR1 is DFQATT, CDR2 SNEGSKA (reference sequence). DNA for the CDR3: TGCAGTGCTTACCCTAGCGGGGGGGTACACTACGAGCAGTACTTC. Residues: CSAYPSGGVHYEQYF.

This clonotype has a handful of counts. The genes are TRBV28 and TRBJ1-1; D is unclear. CDR3 length: 14 amino acids. V was cut by 4 bases and J by 0 bases, with 9 bases left in between. Germline V gives CDR1 MDHEN, CDR2 SYDVKM. The CDR3 protein is CASSSTALNTEAFF. CDR3 coding DNA: TGTGCCAGCAGTTCCACAGCTCTGAACACTGAAGCTTTCTTT.

Many counts were recorded for this clonotype. V gene TRBV15 combines with J gene TRBJ2-1; 8 bases match TRBD2. The germline CDR1 and CDR2 sequences are LNHNV and YYDKDF (reference sequence). V gave up 2 bases and J gave up 7 bases; unmatched junction bases: 4. The CDR3 consists of 14 residues. CDR3 in DNA: TGTGCCACCAGCAGAAATTTAGCGGGGAATGAGCAGTTCTTC. This translates into CATSRNLAGNEQFF.